The 19 T cell receptor beta chains below all came from one sample that was sequenced in a study of spatial heterogeneity in lung cancer (dated 2019 in TCRdb). Library preparation used 5' RACE. Data came from a NextSeq 500. TCRdb reanalyzed the raw reads on its own, using fastp at Q25 for trimming and MiXCR for clone calling, and kept in-frame beta chains. Rows matching on CDR3 protein sequence are summarized as one entry with the most common DNA and genes. The sample records 85,000 to 100,000 distinct CDR3 sequences, approximately 12% of which are singletons. Clones ranked in the top ten supply roughly 41% of the sample. What this sample's time point label stands for: sample taken at primary tumor resection. Whole RNA extracted from tumor and nontumor lung tissue, or from cryopreserved PBMC samples, was used for TCR sequencing without cell sorting. This specimen consisted of PBMCs, obtained at surgery. The receptors derive from a male donor with early-stage non-small cell lung cancer.

This clonotype showed up many times. The chain couples TRBV12-3 or TRBV12-4 to TRBJ1-1, with no clear D. The CDR3 contains 13 residues. The V end lost 2 bases, the J end lost 2 bases, and 6 bases lay between the germline ends. CDR3 bases: TGTGCCAGCAGTTTAACGGTTAACACTGAAGCTTTCTTT. It specifies CASSLTVNTEAFF.

The table lists this clonotype with a few counts. V gene TRBV24-1 combines with J gene TRBJ2-1; 12 bases match TRBD2. J was trimmed by 4 bases and V by 6 bases; bases with no gene match: 6. This CDR3 is 16 amino acids long. CDR1 and CDR2 (germline): KGHDR, SFDVKD. The CDR3 loop reads CATSTGTSGLYNEQFF. For the CDR3, the DNA is TGTGCCACCAGTACCGGGACTAGCGGGCTATACAATGAGCAGTTCTTC.

This clonotype appeared many times. This chain links TRBV3-1 with TRBJ2-7; a weak D match, TRBD2 (5 bases). Germline loops: CDR1 LGHDT, CDR2 YNNKEL (reference sequence). The germline V and J ends were trimmed by 3 bases and 0 bases, with 9 bases remaining between them. The CDR3 runs to 14 residues. This CDR3 is CASSHRDYSYEQYF. CDR3 coding DNA: TGTGCCAGCAGCCACCGAGACTACTCCTACGAGCAGTACTTC.

The chain couples TRBV4-3 to TRBJ2-5; no clear D gene. The germline V gene encodes CDR1 LGHNA and CDR2 YSLEER. The CDR3 spans 17 residues. Trimming stripped 0 bases from V and 5 bases from J, with 19 bases between. The CDR3 sequence: CASSQEGSKGPLETQYF. Here the CDR3 DNA reads TGCGCCAGCAGCCAAGAAGGAAGTAAGGGCCCCCTTGAGACCCAGTACTTC.

This clonotype appeared many times. This chain uses TRBV7-2 with TRBJ2-6; 7 bases are shared with TRBD2. The CDR3 totals 17 residues. Germline V gene sequence: CDR1 SGHTA, CDR2 FQGNSA. V was pared by 0 bases and J by 0 bases, with 2 bases of the junction left unmatched. CDR3 nucleotides: TGTGCCAGCAGCTTAGCCGGGAGGTCCTCTGGGGCCAACGTCCTGACTTTC. Translating it yields CASSLAGRSSGANVLTF.

This sequence joins TRBV7-9 and TRBJ2-5, with no clear D. Germline lookup yields CDR1 SEHNR and CDR2 FQNEAQ (reference sequence). The V end was cut by 5 bases, the J end by 6 bases, with 13 bases between. The CDR3 totals 13 residues. The DNA of the CDR3 is TGTGCCAGCAGCCCAGGATACCAGAAGACCCAGTACTTC. As protein: CASSPGYQKTQYF. Drawing the rest from reference TRBV7-9 and TRBJ2-5, the complete variable domain is DTGVSQNPRHKITKRGQNVTFRCDPISEHNRLYWYRQTLGQGPEFLTYFQNEAQLEKSRLLSDRFSAERPKGSFSTLEIQRTEQGDSAMYLCASSPGYQKTQYFGPGTRLLVL.

This clonotype has only a few counts. The J gene is TRBJ1-2, the V gene TRBV18, with TRBD1 matching over 8 bases. With V trimmed by 4 bases and J by 7 bases, 5 bases remained unmatched. CDR1 is KGHSH, CDR2 LQKENI, per germline. This CDR3 comprises 13 residues. The DNA for the CDR3 is TGTGCCAGCTCACAGGACAGGGAGAGTGGCTACACCTTC. Amino acids: CASSQDRESGYTF.

This clonotype was detected ten times or more. J is TRBJ2-5 and V is TRBV3-1, with D possibly TRBD2 on 5 matching bases. V lost 1 base and J 2 bases, leaving 14 bases between the germline ends. The CDR3 is 16 amino acids. Per the germline V gene, CDR1 is LGHDT and CDR2 is YNNKEL (reference sequence). CDR3 amino acids: CASSQGYSVIQETQYF. The DNA of the CDR3 is TGTGCCAGCAGCCAAGGTTATAGCGTTATACAAGAGACCCAGTACTTC.

The chain links TRBV6-2 or TRBV6-3 to TRBJ2-7; maybe TRBD2 (6 bases). CDR3 length equals 14 residues. The germline V gene has CDR1 MNHEY and CDR2 SVGEGT. V dropped 6 bases and J dropped 2 bases, with 14 bases sitting between them. The CDR3 coding sequence is TGTGCCAGCAGAAGCGGGCAAGAAACCTACGAGCAGTACTTC. Protein product: CASRSGQETYEQYF.

This clonotype was seen a handful of times. The chain recombines TRBV28 with TRBJ2-3; unclear D gene. From germline, CDR1 is MDHEN and CDR2 SYDVKM. CDR3 size: 14 residues. Between the trimmed V and J ends, which lost 5 bases and 8 bases, there was a span of 17 bases. This chain's CDR3 is CASSPSLGIATQYF. As DNA, the CDR3 is TGTGCCAGCAGTCCCTCTTTGGGAATCGCTACGCAGTATTTT.

This clonotype was seen repeatedly, ten times or more. The chain combines TRBV6-5 with TRBJ2-7; D possibly corresponds to TRBD1 (5 bases). The V end was cut by 5 bases, the J end by 5 bases, with 28 bases between. The germline V gene encodes CDR1 MNHEY and CDR2 SVGAGI. The CDR3 sequence is 18 residues long. The CDR3 reads CASSQKPPGQGFRDEQYF. CDR3 in DNA: TGTGCCAGCAGTCAAAAACCACCAGGGCAGGGATTTAGAGACGAGCAGTACTTC.

This clonotype occurred a few times. The chain has TRBV10-2 and TRBJ1-1; D gene uncertain. V shed 5 bases and J shed 1 base, with 11 bases lying between them. This CDR3 region has 14 residues. Germline V gene sequence: CDR1 WSHSY, CDR2 SAAADI. The CDR3 protein is CASSLTGRNTEAFF. DNA of the CDR3: TGCGCCAGCAGTTTGACGGGAAGGAACACTGAAGCTTTCTTT.

This clonotype was counted only a few times. This chain uses TRBV5-6 with TRBJ2-5; the D gene is possibly TRBD1 (5 bases). This CDR3 is 16 amino acids long. From germline, CDR1 is SGHDT and CDR2 YYEEEE. Trimming stripped 0 bases from V and 0 bases from J, with 12 bases between. The CDR3 protein is CASSLARTSYQETQYF. For the CDR3, the DNA is TGTGCCAGCAGCTTGGCTAGGACATCGTACCAAGAGACCCAGTACTTC.

The sample holds a few counts of this clonotype. The V and J genes are TRBV4-2 and TRBJ1-2; D might be TRBD1 (6 bases). The CDR3 contains 16 residues. Germline V gives CDR1 LGHNA, CDR2 YNFKEQ. Trimming shortened V by 1 base and J by 2 bases, and 14 bases separated the two germline ends. DNA for the CDR3: TGTGCCAGCAGCCAAGCTGATAACAGGGTAAACTATGGCTACACCTTC. As protein: CASSQADNRVNYGYTF.

This chain joins TRBV2 and TRBJ1-2; TRBD1 aligns across 9 bases. V lost 6 bases to trimming and J lost 3 bases; unmatched junction nucleotides: 5. The germline V gene has CDR1 SNHLY and CDR2 FYNNEI. This CDR3 has 14 residues. In DNA, the CDR3 is TGTGCCAGCAGGAGGGACAGGGAAGACTATGGCTACACCTTC. Translation: CASRRDREDYGYTF.

This chain joins TRBV28 and TRBJ2-7; D remains unclear. The CDR3 spans 16 residues. Trimming removed 4 bases from V and 5 bases from J, with 21 bases in between. Germline V lookup: CDR1 MDHEN, CDR2 SYDVKM. CDR3 in amino acids: CASSSTLKTLLDEQYF. CDR3 sequence (DNA): TGTGCCAGCAGTTCCACCCTCAAGACACTACTGGACGAGCAGTACTTC.

This clonotype was observed at least ten times. This chain joins TRBV4-1 and TRBJ2-4, with 9 bases lining up with TRBD2. CDR1 MGHRA and CDR2 YSYEKL come from the germline V gene. V lost 1 base, J lost 1 base, and 5 bases stayed unmatched. CDR3 length: 17 residues. CDR3 loop: CASSQGLAGLAKNIQYF. The CDR3 DNA reads as TGCGCCAGCAGCCAAGGCCTAGCGGGGCTGGCCAAAAACATTCAGTACTTC.

This clonotype was observed a few times. The rearrangement uses TRBV2 and TRBJ2-5, with 8 bases matching TRBD1. The germline gives CDR1 SNHLY, CDR2 FYNNEI. The CDR3 is made up of 15 amino acids. With V trimmed by 7 bases and J by 1 base, 8 bases remained unmatched. CDR3 loop: CASTPDRGGQETQYF. The DNA of the CDR3 is TGTGCCAGCACCCCCGACAGGGGTGGCCAAGAGACCCAGTACTTC. Combining the CDR3 with reference TRBV2 and TRBJ2-5 gives the whole variable domain EPEVTQTPSHQVTQMGQEVILRCVPISNHLYFYWYRQILGQKVEFLVSFYNNEISEKSEIFDDQFSVERPDGSNFTLKIRSTKLEDSAMYFCASTPDRGGQETQYFGPGTRLLVL.

The sample holds many counts of this clonotype. The DNA of the CDR3 is TGTGCCAGCTCACCGATCGGGGGCGGGAGTGCAGATACGCAGTATTTT. Its protein product is CASSPIGGGSADTQYF. The rearrangement links TRBV18 to TRBJ2-3; a weak D match, TRBD2 (7 bases). V was clipped by 3 bases and J by 4 bases, with 17 bases between them. Germline loops: CDR1 KGHSH, CDR2 LQKENI. The CDR3 length is 16 residues.